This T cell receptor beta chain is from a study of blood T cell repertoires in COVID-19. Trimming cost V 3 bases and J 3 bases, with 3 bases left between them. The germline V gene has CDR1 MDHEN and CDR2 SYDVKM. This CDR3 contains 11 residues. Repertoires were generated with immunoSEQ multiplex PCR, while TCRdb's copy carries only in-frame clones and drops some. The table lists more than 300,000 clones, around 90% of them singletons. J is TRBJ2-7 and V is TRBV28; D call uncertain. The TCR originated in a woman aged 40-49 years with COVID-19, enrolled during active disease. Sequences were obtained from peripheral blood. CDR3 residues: CASSFYYEQYF. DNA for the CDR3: TGTGCCAGCAGTTTCTACTACGAGCAGTACTTC. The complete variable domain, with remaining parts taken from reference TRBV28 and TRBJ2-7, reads DVKVTQSSRYLVKRTGEKVFLECVQDMDHENMFWYRQDPGLGLRLIYFSYDVKMKEKGDIPEGYSVSREKKERFSLILESASTNQTSMYLCASSFYYEQYFGPGTRLTVT.